This TCR beta chain was captured in a study of CD8+ T cells in alopecia areata. The wider study: Oral tofacitinib, 5 to 10 mg twice daily, was given in an open-label trial. The study gave tofacitinib for 6 to 18 months, then 6 months off drug.

This clone was observed a few times. The length of the CDR3 is 16 residues. Trimming left V 0 bases short and J 3 bases short, with 13 bases between. Looked up from germline, CDR1 is SGHVS and CDR2 is FNYEAQ. The sequencing template was cDNA reverse transcribed from extracted RNA. Using immunoSEQ multiplex PCR, the repertoire was profiled, and TCRdb retains in-frame clones only, with some absent. The sample records approximately 12,000 clones, about 53% being singletons. Both peripheral blood and punch biopsies of lesional scalp skin were obtained from patients who had alopecia areata. This chain uses TRBV7-6 with TRBJ2-3, with D possibly being TRBD1 (7 bases). This clonotype was sampled from a human donor with alopecia areata. The specimen was skin. CDR3 in amino acids: CASSLAEAGGTDTQYF. CDR3 sequence (DNA): TGTGCCAGCAGCTTAGCGGAAGCAGGGGGGACAGATACGCAGTATTTT.